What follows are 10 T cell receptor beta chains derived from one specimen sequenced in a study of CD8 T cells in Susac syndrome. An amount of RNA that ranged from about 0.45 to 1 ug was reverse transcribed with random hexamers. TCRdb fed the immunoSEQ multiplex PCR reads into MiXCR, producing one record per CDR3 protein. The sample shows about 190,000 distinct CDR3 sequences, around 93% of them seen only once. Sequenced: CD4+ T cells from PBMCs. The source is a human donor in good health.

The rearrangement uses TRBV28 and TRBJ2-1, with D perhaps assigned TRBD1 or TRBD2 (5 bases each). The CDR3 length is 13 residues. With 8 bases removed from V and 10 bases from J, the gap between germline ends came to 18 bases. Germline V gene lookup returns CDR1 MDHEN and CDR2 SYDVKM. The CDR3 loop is CASLLEGSREQFF. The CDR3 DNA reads TGTGCCAGCCTTTTAGAGGGGTCCAGGGAGCAGTTCTTC.

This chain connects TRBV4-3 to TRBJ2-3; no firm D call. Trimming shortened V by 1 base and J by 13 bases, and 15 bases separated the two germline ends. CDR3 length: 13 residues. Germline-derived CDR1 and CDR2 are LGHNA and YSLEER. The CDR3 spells CASSQAPTDEEYF. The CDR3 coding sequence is TGCGCCAGCAGCCAAGCACCGACGGACGAGGAGTATTTT.

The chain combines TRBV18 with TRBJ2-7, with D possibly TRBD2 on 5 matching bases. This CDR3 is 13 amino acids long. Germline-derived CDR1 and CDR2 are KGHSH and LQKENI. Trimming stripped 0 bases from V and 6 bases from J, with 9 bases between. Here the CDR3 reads CASSPPLAPEQYF. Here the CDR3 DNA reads TGTGCCAGCTCACCACCTCTAGCCCCCGAGCAGTACTTC.

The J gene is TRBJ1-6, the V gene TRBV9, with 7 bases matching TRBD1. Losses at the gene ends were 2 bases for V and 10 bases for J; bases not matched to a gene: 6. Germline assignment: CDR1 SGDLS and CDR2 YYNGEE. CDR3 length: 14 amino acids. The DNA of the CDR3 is TGTGCCAGCAGCGTTAAGGGGGCGGGATCACCCCTCCACTTT. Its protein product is CASSVKGAGSPLHF.

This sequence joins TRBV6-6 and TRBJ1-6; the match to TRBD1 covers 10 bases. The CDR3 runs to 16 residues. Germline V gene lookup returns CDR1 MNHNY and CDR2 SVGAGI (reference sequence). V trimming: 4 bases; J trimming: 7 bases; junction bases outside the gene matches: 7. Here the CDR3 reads CASSSYRTGGNSPLHF. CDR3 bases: TGTGCCAGCAGTTCCTACAGGACAGGGGGGAATTCACCCCTCCACTTT.

The CDR3 region has the DNA TGTGCCAGCTCACCCCTTCAGCCAGGGGCTGGAAACACCATATATTTT. Translating it yields CASSPLQPGAGNTIYF. The chain has TRBV18 and TRBJ1-3, with a weak D call TRBD1 (6 bases). This CDR3 has 16 amino acids. CDR1 is KGHSH and CDR2 is LQKENI in the germline V gene. V gave up 3 bases and J gave up 2 bases, with 14 bases separating them.

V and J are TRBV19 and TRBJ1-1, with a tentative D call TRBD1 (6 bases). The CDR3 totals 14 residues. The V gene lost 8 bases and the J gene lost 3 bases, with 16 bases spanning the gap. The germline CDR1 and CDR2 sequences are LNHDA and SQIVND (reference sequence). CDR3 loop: CASRPDSQYTEAFF. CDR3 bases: TGTGCCAGTCGTCCGGACAGCCAATACACTGAAGCTTTCTTT.

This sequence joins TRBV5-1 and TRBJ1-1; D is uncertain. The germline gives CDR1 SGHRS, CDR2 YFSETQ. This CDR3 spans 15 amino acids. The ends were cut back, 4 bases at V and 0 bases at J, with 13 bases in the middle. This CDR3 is CASSPREGMNTEAFF. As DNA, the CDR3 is TGCGCCAGCAGCCCTAGGGAGGGTATGAACACTGAAGCTTTCTTT.

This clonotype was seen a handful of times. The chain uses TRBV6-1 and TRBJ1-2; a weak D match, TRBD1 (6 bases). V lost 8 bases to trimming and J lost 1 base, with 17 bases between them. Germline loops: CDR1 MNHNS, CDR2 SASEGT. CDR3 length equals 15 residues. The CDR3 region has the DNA TGTGCCAGCGGGGAGGGGGGTGGAAGTAACTATGGCTACACCTTC. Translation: CASGEGGGSNYGYTF.

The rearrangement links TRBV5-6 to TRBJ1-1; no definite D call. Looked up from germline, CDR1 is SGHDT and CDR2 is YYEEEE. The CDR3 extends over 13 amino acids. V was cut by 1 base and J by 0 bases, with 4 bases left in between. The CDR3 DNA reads TGTGCCAGCAGCTTGAATATGAACACTGAAGCTTTCTTT. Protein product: CASSLNMNTEAFF.